The 17 T cell receptor beta chains below come from one sample, sequenced in a study of CD8+ T cells in alopecia areata (dated by TCRdb to 2017 to 2018). The library was generated by the immunoSEQ multiplex PCR assay. RNA was extracted from all samples and reverse transcribed into cDNA as template for TCR sequencing. TCRdb retrieved this table from immuneACCESS and kept in-frame rearrangements only. Not all clones are present; in checked studies, unresolved V genes account for under half, and no reason is known for the remainder. This sample is represented by fewer than 250,000 clones; 55% to 70% of them were singletons. The leading ten clones occupy about 0.65% of the sample. This specimen's time point label, interpreted: 4 weeks on oral tofacitinib. Explained via the paper, the treatment or condition label denotes: oral pan-JAK inhibitor, 5-10 mg twice daily. The source was CD4+ T cells sorted from blood, collected at week 4, from a patient treated with tofacitinib. The receptors were sampled from a human donor with alopecia areata.

The chain is built from TRBV6-9 and TRBJ2-7; 8 nucleotides align to TRBD2. Trimming removed 3 bases from V and 3 bases from J; junction bases left unmatched: 4. Germline CDR1 reads MNHGY; CDR2 reads SVAAGI. This CDR3 comprises 14 residues. CDR3 amino acids: CASSYREGGYEQYF. Here the CDR3 DNA reads TGTGCCAGCAGTTACCGGGAGGGGGGCTACGAGCAGTACTTC.

This clone showed up just a few times. The chain carries TRBV14 and TRBJ2-5; TRBD2 is a possible D gene (5 bases). Germline V lookup: CDR1 SGHDN, CDR2 FVKESK. Trimming took 3 bases from V and 4 from J, leaving 12 bases between them. This CDR3 is 14 amino acids long. CDR3 bases: TGTGCCAGCAGCCATCTACTAGATGGAGAGACCCAGTACTTC. Translating it yields CASSHLLDGETQYF.

The chain recombines TRBV30 with TRBJ2-1; 8 nucleotides agree with TRBD1. The CDR3 runs 14 residues. V shed 5 bases and J 4 bases; nucleotides not matched to a gene: 7. Germline lookup yields CDR1 GTSNPN and CDR2 SVGIG (reference sequence). CDR3 DNA: TGTGCCTGGGACAAGGGACAGGAGTACAATGAGCAGTTCTTC. This sequence encodes CAWDKGQEYNEQFF.

The gene calls are TRBV29-1 and TRBJ2-5; D perhaps matches TRBD2 (6 bases). Germline V lookup: CDR1 SQVTM, CDR2 ANQGSEA. The CDR3 has 11 residues. The DNA for the CDR3 is TGCGTACCGGGGGTAGGAGAGACCCAGTACTTC. Translating gives CVPGVGETQYF.

This clone was detected only once. The chain is built from TRBV7-2 and TRBJ1-2; D is possibly TRBD1 (5 bases). Germline CDR1 SGHTA, CDR2 FQGNSA. CDR3 length equals 13 residues. Trimming removed 7 bases at V and 8 bases at J, with 17 bases between. The CDR3 bases are TGTGCCAGCACTAACCCCCCAGGGAGCGGCTACACCTTC. As protein: CASTNPPGSGYTF.

This clone was seen more than once but under ten times. The V and J genes are TRBV29-1 and TRBJ1-2; TRBD1 agrees at 9 bases. CDR3 size: 18 residues. V lost 2 bases, J lost 1 base, and 14 bases stayed unmatched. CDR1 is SQVTM, CDR2 ANQGSEA, per germline. As DNA, the CDR3 is TGCAGCGTTGAAAGCAACCTAATCCGGGACAGGGATAACTATGGCTACACCTTC. The encoded protein is CSVESNLIRDRDNYGYTF. Full variable domain (outside the CDR3, taken from reference TRBV29-1 and TRBJ1-2): SAVISQKPSRDICQRGTSLTIQCQVDSQVTMMFWYRQQPGQSLTLIATANQGSEATYESGFVIDKFPISRPNLTFSTLTVSNMSPEDSSIYLCSVESNLIRDRDNYGYTFGSGTRLTVV.

This CDR3 reads CASQKGLLFTSGLFF. The CDR3 coding sequence is TGTGCCAGCCAAAAGGGGCTGCTCTTCACCTCGGGGCTGTTTTTT. The chain uses TRBV6-5 and TRBJ2-2; D is perhaps TRBD1 (5 bases). Trimming took off 8 bases at V and 13 bases at J, with 26 bases between the two ends. The CDR3 is made up of 15 amino acids. Germline values: CDR1 MNHEY, CDR2 SVGAGI.

In its sample, this clone was seen a few times. The rearrangement joins TRBV11-2 to TRBJ2-1; TRBD1 or TRBD2 may be the D gene (5 bases each). This CDR3 has 15 amino acids. Trimming removed 4 bases at V and 12 bases at J, with 22 bases between. Germline V gene sequence: CDR1 SGHAT, CDR2 FQNNGV. The CDR3 DNA reads as TGTGCCAGCAGCTCAACTCAGGGTCTTCCCGAGGGGCAGTTCTTC. It yields the protein CASSSTQGLPEGQFF.

The chain employs TRBV6-6 and TRBJ2-7, with unresolved D. Trimming took 6 bases from V and 3 from J, leaving 18 bases between them. The CDR3 has 15 residues. From germline, CDR1 is MNHNY and CDR2 SVGAGI (reference sequence). The CDR3 DNA sequence: TGTGCCAGCAGCCTCCCCCAGTATCCCTACTACGAGCAGTACTTC. Its protein is CASSLPQYPYYEQYF.

V usage is TRBV30 and J usage is TRBJ2-6; D is unclear. The V gene lost 1 base and the J gene lost 1 base, with 8 bases spanning the gap. The germline gives CDR1 GTSNPN, CDR2 SVGIG (reference sequence). This CDR3 comprises 15 residues. In nucleotides, the CDR3 is TGTGCCTGGAGTGACGGGCTTTCTGGGGCCAACGTCCTGACTTTC. As protein: CAWSDGLSGANVLTF.

This clone turned up a few times. The rearrangement joins TRBV28 to TRBJ2-5; no firm D call. The V gene lost 4 bases and the J gene lost 4 bases, with 10 bases spanning the gap. This CDR3 region has 13 residues. Germline V CDR1 and CDR2: MDHEN, SYDVKM. CDR3 nucleotide sequence: TGTGCCAGCAGTTCCCCTGTGACAGAGACCCAGTACTTC. Residues: CASSSPVTETQYF.

This clone was recorded only once. The rearrangement links TRBV7-8 to TRBJ1-2; the D gene is possibly TRBD1 (5 bases). The CDR3 has 14 amino acids. V was cut by 1 base and J by 4 bases, with 10 bases left in between. Germline lookup yields CDR1 SGHVS and CDR2 FQNEAQ. The chain's CDR3 is CASSLGSRVYGYTF. CDR3 DNA sequence: TGTGCCAGCAGCTTAGGGAGCAGGGTCTATGGCTACACCTTC.

This chain uses TRBV7-2 with TRBJ2-7; TRBD1 matches 10 bases. The CDR3 covers 16 residues. Germline-derived CDR1 and CDR2 are SGHTA and FQGNSA. With V trimmed by 0 bases and J by 7 bases, 9 bases remained unmatched. The CDR3 is CASSLALRQGAGEQYF. The DNA for the CDR3 is TGTGCCAGCAGCTTAGCCCTGCGACAGGGGGCGGGAGAGCAGTACTTC.

Concerning this clone: A read error may produce the germline difference seen at one junction end. The V call is TRBV5-4, the J call TRBJ2-1; 7 positions match TRBD2. This CDR3 region has 15 residues. Germline CDR1 and CDR2: SGHNT and YYREEE (reference sequence). In DNA, the CDR3 is TGCGCCAGCAGCAACCAGCGGGGAACCTACAATGAGCAGTTCTTC. Translated, it gives CASSNQRGTYNEQFF.

This rearrangement joins TRBV7-2 to TRBJ2-2; 11 nucleotides align to TRBD2. The germline V gene encodes CDR1 SGHTA and CDR2 FQGNSA. The CDR3 totals 15 residues. V shed 3 bases and J 8 bases; nucleotides not matched to a gene: 5. The CDR3 bases are TGTGCCAGCAGCTTCGTTGGGACTAGCGGAGGGGAGCTGTTTTTT. As protein: CASSFVGTSGGELFF.

This chain links TRBV30 with TRBJ2-3; 11 nucleotides match TRBD1. CDR3 size: 15 residues. Germline values: CDR1 GTSNPN, CDR2 SVGIG (reference sequence). Germline trimming cut 1 base from V and 2 bases from J; bases unmatched to any gene: 2. The CDR3 nucleotides read TGTGCCTGGAGTGGGGACAGGGGGATCACAGATACGCAGTATTTT. As protein: CAWSGDRGITDTQYF. Based on the CDR3 plus reference TRBV30 and TRBJ2-3, the full variable domain is SQTIHQWPATLVQPVGSPLSLECTVEGTSNPNLYWYRQAAGRGLQLLFYSVGIGQISSEVPQNLSASRPQDRQFILSSKKLLLSDSGFYLCAWSGDRGITDTQYFGPGTRLTVL.

The V and J genes are TRBV2 and TRBJ2-1, with D tentatively TRBD1 or TRBD2 (5 bases each). Per germline, CDR1 SNHLY and CDR2 FYNNEI. V gave up 4 bases and J gave up 8 bases, with 18 bases separating them. The CDR3 covers 15 residues. This CDR3 is CASSVGTVGYDEQFF. CDR3 nucleotides: TGTGCCAGCAGTGTAGGGACGGTTGGTTACGATGAGCAGTTCTTC.